This T cell receptor (beta chain) was captured by sequencing in a study of blood T cell repertoires in COVID-19. Background on the study: Both acute and convalescent COVID-19 samples were obtained from the United States, Italy and Spain. From T cells, B-cell-depleted T cells, or PBMCs came the material, which was cDNA or gDNA.

V lost 2 bases and J lost 4, with 8 bases in between. Germline V lookup: CDR1 MNHNS, CDR2 SASEGT. This CDR3 comprises 13 residues. In the source study's methods: Estimation of nucleated cell counts relied on the amplification of reference gene primers. The assay was immunoSEQ multiplex PCR, and TCRdb's table has in-frame clones only and misses some. That table is the source of V, J and clone size, and D and trimming were worked out from the DNA. The sample holds about 70,000 clones, 80% to 85% seen once. The sequenced material came from peripheral blood. This chain links TRBV6-1 with TRBJ1-2; D unresolved. This clonotype was sampled from a woman aged 55-69 years with acute or convalescent COVID-19. CDR3 residues: CASSEWASYGYTF. The CDR3 DNA is TGTGCCAGCAGTGAATGGGCAAGCTATGGCTACACCTTC.